These T cell receptor beta chains were read from a single sample in a study of blood T cells in healthy people across ages. From the 5' RACE reads, TCRdb called clonotypes with MiXCR, one entry per CDR3 protein. Found here are approximately 700,000 distinct CDR3 sequences, roughly 30% of them singletons; the top ten hold 15%. The source material was blood. The receptors stem from a woman at least 80 years old in good health. The CDR3 runs from the conserved cysteine through the conserved F or W. Each record gives: clone size, D gene, V gene, J gene, CDR3 protein, CDR3 DNA. A D gene is named only where the DNA matches it firmly. For some rows the clone size is stated as once, few or many, or as a class when expanded; others skip it.

abundance: many; d_gene: -; v_gene: TRBV5-1; j_gene: TRBJ2-7; CDR3aa: CASSLDWRVSYEQYF; CDR3nt: TGCGCCAGCAGCCTGGACTGGCGGGTATCCTACGAGCAGTACTTC
abundance: many; d_gene: TRBD1; v_gene: TRBV7-2; j_gene: TRBJ1-2; CDR3aa: CASSLDGTGTSGDGYTF; CDR3nt: TGTGCCAGCAGCTTAGACGGGACAGGGACTTCGGGGGATGGCTACACCTTC
abundance: -; d_gene: TRBD2; v_gene: TRBV5-6; j_gene: TRBJ2-7; CDR3aa: CASSQETSGRSKQYF; CDR3nt: TGTGCCAGCAGCCAGGAGACTAGCGGGAGGAGTAAGCAGTACTTC
abundance: many; d_gene: -; v_gene: TRBV5-5; j_gene: TRBJ2-3; CDR3aa: CASSKGIDTQYF; CDR3nt: TGTGCCAGCAGCAAGGGGATAGATACGCAGTATTTT
abundance: -; d_gene: -; v_gene: TRBV30; j_gene: TRBJ1-4; CDR3aa: CAWSGRTSPEKLFF; CDR3nt: TGTGCCTGGAGTGGGAGGACATCCCCTGAAAAACTGTTTTTT
abundance: many; d_gene: TRBD1; v_gene: TRBV4-2; j_gene: TRBJ2-5; CDR3aa: CASSQERTGLGQETQYF; CDR3nt: TGTGCCAGCAGCCAAGAGAGGACAGGGCTTGGGCAAGAGACCCAGTACTTC
abundance: many; d_gene: -; v_gene: TRBV20-1; j_gene: TRBJ2-7; CDR3aa: CSARDTQRATINPYEQYF; CDR3nt: TGCAGTGCTAGAGATACACAGAGGGCCACTATAAACCCCTACGAGCAGTACTTC
abundance: many; d_gene: -; v_gene: TRBV7-2; j_gene: TRBJ2-3; CDR3aa: CASSLASVRANTDTQYF; CDR3nt: TGTGCCAGCAGCTTAGCGTCGGTTAGGGCCAACACAGATACGCAGTATTTT
abundance: many; d_gene: TRBD2; v_gene: TRBV5-1; j_gene: TRBJ2-7; CDR3aa: CASSLGTSGGAQLYEQYF; CDR3nt: TGCGCCAGCAGCTTGGGGACTAGCGGGGGGGCCCAACTCTACGAGCAGTACTTC
abundance: few; d_gene: -; v_gene: TRBV28; j_gene: TRBJ1-2; CDR3aa: CASSHRDTVIFYGYTF; CDR3nt: TGTGCCAGCAGTCACCGGGATACCGTAATTTTCTATGGCTACACCTTC
abundance: many; d_gene: -; v_gene: TRBV12-3/TRBV12-4; j_gene: TRBJ1-2; CDR3aa: CASSPSRGTIDGYTF; CDR3nt: TGTGCCAGCAGCCCGAGTCGGGGGACAATAGATGGCTACACCTTC
abundance: -; d_gene: TRBD2; v_gene: TRBV15; j_gene: TRBJ2-3; CDR3aa: CATSRVGVAGATDTQYF; CDR3nt: TGTGCCACCAGCAGAGTTGGTGTAGCGGGAGCTACAGATACGCAGTATTTT
abundance: -; d_gene: -; v_gene: TRBV20-1; j_gene: TRBJ1-1; CDR3aa: CSATPGALNTEAFF; CDR3nt: TGCAGTGCCACCCCGGGTGCTCTGAACACTGAAGCTTTCTTT
abundance: few; d_gene: -; v_gene: TRBV4-1; j_gene: TRBJ1-2; CDR3aa: CASSQDPEGNYGYTF; CDR3nt: TGCGCCAGCAGCCAAGATCCTGAGGGGAACTATGGCTACACCTTC
abundance: many; d_gene: -; v_gene: TRBV2; j_gene: TRBJ1-2; CDR3aa: CASSEGRRVNNYGYTF; CDR3nt: TGTGCCAGCAGTGAGGGACGCAGGGTTAATAACTATGGCTACACCTTC
abundance: -; d_gene: -; v_gene: TRBV7-9; j_gene: TRBJ1-2; CDR3aa: CASSPDSAAGYTF; CDR3nt: TGTGCCAGCAGCCCAGACAGTGCCGCTGGCTACACCTTC
abundance: -; d_gene: -; v_gene: TRBV15; j_gene: TRBJ1-2; CDR3aa: CATSRDRGRHYGYTF; CDR3nt: TGTGCCACCAGCAGAGATCGGGGTCGGCACTATGGCTACACCTTC
abundance: -; d_gene: -; v_gene: TRBV30; j_gene: TRBJ1-2; CDR3aa: CAWDRNGYTF; CDR3nt: TGTGCCTGGGATAGAAATGGCTACACCTTC
abundance: many; d_gene: TRBD1; v_gene: TRBV5-1; j_gene: TRBJ2-6; CDR3aa: CASSARDRGRAPHSGANVLTF; CDR3nt: TGCGCCAGCAGCGCTCGAGACAGGGGGCGCGCCCCACACTCTGGGGCCAACGTCCTGACTTTC
abundance: -; d_gene: -; v_gene: TRBV30; j_gene: TRBJ2-1; CDR3aa: CAWSGGLGFNNEQFF; CDR3nt: TGTGCCTGGAGTGGCGGCCTTGGCTTCAACAATGAGCAGTTCTTC
abundance: -; d_gene: TRBD1; v_gene: TRBV4-1; j_gene: TRBJ1-2; CDR3aa: CASSQDLGTGDGYTF; CDR3nt: TGCGCCAGCAGCCAAGATCTAGGGACAGGGGATGGCTACACCTTC
abundance: -; d_gene: -; v_gene: TRBV20-1; j_gene: TRBJ1-1; CDR3aa: CSAGRGEAFF; CDR3nt: TGCAGTGCTGGGAGGGGTGAAGCTTTCTTT
abundance: few; d_gene: -; v_gene: TRBV3-1; j_gene: TRBJ1-2; CDR3aa: CASSQVGGANYGYTF; CDR3nt: TGTGCCAGCAGCCAAGTTGGGGGCGCTAACTATGGCTACACCTTC
abundance: -; d_gene: TRBD1; v_gene: TRBV3-1; j_gene: TRBJ1-1; CDR3aa: CASSQHPGQAEAFF; CDR3nt: TGTGCCAGCAGCCAGCACCCGGGACAGGCTGAAGCTTTCTTT
abundance: -; d_gene: -; v_gene: TRBV27; j_gene: TRBJ2-7; CDR3aa: CASSSLSRPYEQYF; CDR3nt: TGTGCCAGCAGTTCTCTATCAAGACCCTACGAGCAGTACTTC
abundance: once; d_gene: TRBD1; v_gene: TRBV19; j_gene: TRBJ1-2; CDR3aa: CASSTSKTGHYGYTF; CDR3nt: TGTGCCAGTAGTACCTCCAAGACAGGGCACTATGGCTACACCTTC
abundance: -; d_gene: TRBD1; v_gene: TRBV7-6; j_gene: TRBJ2-5; CDR3aa: CASSSEDRTQETQYF; CDR3nt: TGTGCCAGCAGCTCGGAGGACAGGACCCAAGAGACCCAGTACTTC
abundance: many; d_gene: -; v_gene: TRBV7-2; j_gene: TRBJ2-3; CDR3aa: CASSLEHTRTDTQYF; CDR3nt: TGTGCCAGCAGCTTAGAACATACCAGAACAGATACGCAGTATTTT
abundance: many; d_gene: TRBD1; v_gene: TRBV5-6; j_gene: TRBJ2-5; CDR3aa: CASSWGQGEETQYF; CDR3nt: TGTGCCAGCAGCTGGGGACAGGGAGAGGAGACCCAGTACTTC
abundance: -; d_gene: -; v_gene: TRBV7-2; j_gene: TRBJ1-1; CDR3aa: CASSTPTGFTGAFF; CDR3nt: TGTGCCAGCAGCACCCCTACAGGGTTCACTGGAGCTTTCTTT
abundance: -; d_gene: TRBD1; v_gene: TRBV18; j_gene: TRBJ2-7; CDR3aa: CASSLQGATYNEQYF; CDR3nt: TGTGCCAGCTCACTGCAGGGGGCCACCTACAATGAGCAGTACTTC